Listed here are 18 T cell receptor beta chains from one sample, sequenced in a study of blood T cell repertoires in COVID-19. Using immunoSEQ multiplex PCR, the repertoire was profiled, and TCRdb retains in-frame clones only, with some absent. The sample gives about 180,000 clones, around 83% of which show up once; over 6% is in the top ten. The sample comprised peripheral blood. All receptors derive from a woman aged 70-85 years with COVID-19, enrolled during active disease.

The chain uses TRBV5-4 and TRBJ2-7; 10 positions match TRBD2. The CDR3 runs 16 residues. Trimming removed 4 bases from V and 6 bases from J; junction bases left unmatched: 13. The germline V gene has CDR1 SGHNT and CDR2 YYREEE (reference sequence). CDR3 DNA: TGTGCCAGCAGCCCGGAGGGTACTAGCGGGGTTTTCGAGCAGTACTTC. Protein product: CASSPEGTSGVFEQYF.

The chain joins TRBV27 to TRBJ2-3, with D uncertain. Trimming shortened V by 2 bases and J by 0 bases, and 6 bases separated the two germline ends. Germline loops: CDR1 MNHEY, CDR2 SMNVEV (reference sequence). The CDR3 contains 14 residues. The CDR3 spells CASSLLISTDTQYF. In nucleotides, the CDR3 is TGTGCCAGCAGTTTACTTATTAGCACAGATACGCAGTATTTT.

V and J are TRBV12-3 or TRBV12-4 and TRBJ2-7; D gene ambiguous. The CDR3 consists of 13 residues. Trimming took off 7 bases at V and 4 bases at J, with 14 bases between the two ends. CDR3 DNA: TGTGCCAGCAAGCACTCCGATTCTTACGAGCAGTACTTC. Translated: CASKHSDSYEQYF.

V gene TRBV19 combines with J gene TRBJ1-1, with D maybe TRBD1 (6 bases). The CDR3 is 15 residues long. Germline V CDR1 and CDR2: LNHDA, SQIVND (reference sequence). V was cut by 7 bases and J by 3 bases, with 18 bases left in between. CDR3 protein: CASKDSPSPYTEAFF. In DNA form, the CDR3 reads TGTGCCAGTAAGGACAGCCCGTCCCCTTACACTGAAGCTTTCTTT.

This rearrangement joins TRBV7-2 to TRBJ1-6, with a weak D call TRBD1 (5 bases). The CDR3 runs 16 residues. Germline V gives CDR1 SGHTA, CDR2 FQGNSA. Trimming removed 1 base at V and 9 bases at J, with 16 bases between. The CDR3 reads CASSLGTGRGRSPLHF. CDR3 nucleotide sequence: TGTGCCAGCAGCTTAGGCACTGGGAGGGGTCGTTCACCCCTCCACTTT.

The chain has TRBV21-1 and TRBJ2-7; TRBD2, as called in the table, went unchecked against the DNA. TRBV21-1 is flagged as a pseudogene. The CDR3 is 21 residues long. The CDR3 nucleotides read TGTGCCAGCAGCAAAGGGCTCGGGGGGCGGGAGGTACATCCCCCCTGGCGGGAGCAGTACTTC. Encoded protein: CASSKGLGGREVHPPWREQYF.

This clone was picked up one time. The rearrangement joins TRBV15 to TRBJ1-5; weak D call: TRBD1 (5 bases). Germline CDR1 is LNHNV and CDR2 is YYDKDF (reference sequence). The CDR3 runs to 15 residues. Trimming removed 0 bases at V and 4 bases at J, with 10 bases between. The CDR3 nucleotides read TGTGCCACCAGCAGAGAGGGGGGGTTGAATCAGCCCCAGCATTTT. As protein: CATSREGGLNQPQHF.

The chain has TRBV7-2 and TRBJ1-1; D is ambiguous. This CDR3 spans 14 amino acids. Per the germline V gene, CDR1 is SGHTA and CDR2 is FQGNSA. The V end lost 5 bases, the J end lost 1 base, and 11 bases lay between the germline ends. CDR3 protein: CASSTQAGNTEAFF. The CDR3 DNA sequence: TGTGCCAGCAGCACCCAGGCGGGGAACACTGAAGCTTTCTTT.

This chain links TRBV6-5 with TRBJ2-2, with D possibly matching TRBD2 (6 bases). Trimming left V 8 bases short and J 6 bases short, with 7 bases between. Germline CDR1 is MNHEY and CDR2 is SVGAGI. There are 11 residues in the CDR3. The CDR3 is CASGGAGELFF. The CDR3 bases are TGTGCCAGCGGAGGGGCCGGGGAGCTGTTTTTT.

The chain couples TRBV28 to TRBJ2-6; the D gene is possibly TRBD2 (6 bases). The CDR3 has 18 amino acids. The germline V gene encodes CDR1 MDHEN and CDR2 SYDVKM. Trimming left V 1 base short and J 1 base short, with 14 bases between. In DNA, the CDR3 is TGTGCCAGCAGTTTATTGGGGGGTGCGGGTTCTGGGGCCAACGTCCTGACTTTC. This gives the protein CASSLLGGAGSGANVLTF.

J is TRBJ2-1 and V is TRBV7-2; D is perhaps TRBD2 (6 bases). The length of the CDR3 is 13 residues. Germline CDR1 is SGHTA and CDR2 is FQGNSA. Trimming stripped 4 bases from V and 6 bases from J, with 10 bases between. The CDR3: CASSWGLANEQFF. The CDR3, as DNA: TGTGCCAGCAGCTGGGGACTCGCCAATGAGCAGTTCTTC.

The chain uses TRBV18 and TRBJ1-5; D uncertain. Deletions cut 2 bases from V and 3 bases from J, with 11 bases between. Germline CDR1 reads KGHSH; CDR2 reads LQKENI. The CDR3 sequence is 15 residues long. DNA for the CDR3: TGTGCCAGCTCACCATTCAGGTTGGTCAATCAGCCCCAGCATTTT. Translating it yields CASSPFRLVNQPQHF.

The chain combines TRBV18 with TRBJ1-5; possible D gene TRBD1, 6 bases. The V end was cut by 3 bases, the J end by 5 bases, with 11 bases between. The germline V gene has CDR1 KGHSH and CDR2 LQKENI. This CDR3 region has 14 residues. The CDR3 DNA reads TGTGCCAGCTCACCGACAGGATCGGATCAGCCCCAGCATTTT. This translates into CASSPTGSDQPQHF.

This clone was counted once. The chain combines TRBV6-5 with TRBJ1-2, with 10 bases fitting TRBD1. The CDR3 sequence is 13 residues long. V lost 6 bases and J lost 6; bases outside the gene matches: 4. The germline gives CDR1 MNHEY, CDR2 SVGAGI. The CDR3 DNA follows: TGTGCCAGCAGATCCGGGACAGGGGATGGCTACACCTTC. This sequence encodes CASRSGTGDGYTF.

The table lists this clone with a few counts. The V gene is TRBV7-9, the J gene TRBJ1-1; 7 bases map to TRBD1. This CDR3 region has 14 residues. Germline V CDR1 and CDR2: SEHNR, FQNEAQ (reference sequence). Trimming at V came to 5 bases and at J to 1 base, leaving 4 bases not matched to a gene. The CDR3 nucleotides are TGTGCCAGCAGCCCGAGACAGGGGAACACTGAAGCTTTCTTT. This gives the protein CASSPRQGNTEAFF. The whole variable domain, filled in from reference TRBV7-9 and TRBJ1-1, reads DTGVSQNPRHKITKRGQNVTFRCDPISEHNRLYWYRQTLGQGPEFLTYFQNEAQLEKSRLLSDRFSAERPKGSFSTLEIQRTEQGDSAMYLCASSPRQGNTEAFFGQGTRLTVV.

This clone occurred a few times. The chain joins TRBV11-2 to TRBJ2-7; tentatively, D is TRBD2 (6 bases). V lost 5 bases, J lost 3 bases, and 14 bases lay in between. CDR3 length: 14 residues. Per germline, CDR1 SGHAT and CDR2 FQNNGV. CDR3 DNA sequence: TGTGCCAGCAGCGTTGGAAGGGGAGGCTACGAGCAGTACTTC. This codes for CASSVGRGGYEQYF.

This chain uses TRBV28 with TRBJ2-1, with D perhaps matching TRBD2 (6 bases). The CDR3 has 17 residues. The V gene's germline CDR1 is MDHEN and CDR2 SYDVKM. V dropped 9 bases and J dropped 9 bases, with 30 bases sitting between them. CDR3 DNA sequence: TGTGCCAGTTATGGGGGAGGCACTTTACCGGGAGAGAGTGAGCAGTTCTTC. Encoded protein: CASYGGGTLPGESEQFF.

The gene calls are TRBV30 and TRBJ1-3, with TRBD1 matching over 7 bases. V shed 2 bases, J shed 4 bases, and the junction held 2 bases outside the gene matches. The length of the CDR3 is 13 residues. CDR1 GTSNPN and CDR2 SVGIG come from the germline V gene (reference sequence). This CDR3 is CAWSLTGGNTIYF. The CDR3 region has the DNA TGTGCCTGGAGTCTGACAGGGGGAAACACCATATATTTT.